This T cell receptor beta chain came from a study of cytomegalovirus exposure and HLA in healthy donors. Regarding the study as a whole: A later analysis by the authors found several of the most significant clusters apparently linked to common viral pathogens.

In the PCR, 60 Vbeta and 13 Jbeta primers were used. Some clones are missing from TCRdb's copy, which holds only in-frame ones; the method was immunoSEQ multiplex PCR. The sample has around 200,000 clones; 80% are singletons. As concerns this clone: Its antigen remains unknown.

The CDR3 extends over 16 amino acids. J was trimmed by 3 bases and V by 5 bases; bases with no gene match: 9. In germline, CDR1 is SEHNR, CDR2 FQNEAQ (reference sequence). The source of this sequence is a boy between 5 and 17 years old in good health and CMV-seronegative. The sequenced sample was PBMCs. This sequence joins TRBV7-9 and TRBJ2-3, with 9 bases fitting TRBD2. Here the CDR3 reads CASSPDSGSGTDTQYF. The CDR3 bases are TGTGCCAGCAGCCCCGATAGCGGGAGTGGTACAGATACGCAGTATTTT. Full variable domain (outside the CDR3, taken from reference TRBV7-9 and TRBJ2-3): DTGVSQNPRHKITKRGQNVTFRCDPISEHNRLYWYRQTLGQGPEFLTYFQNEAQLEKSRLLSDRFSAERPKGSFSTLEIQRTEQGDSAMYLCASSPDSGSGTDTQYFGPGTRLTVL.